This TCR beta chain was sequenced in a study of blood T cell repertoires in COVID-19 (dated by TCRdb to 2020 to 2021). In the study overall: The collaborator samples originated in the United States, Italy and Spain and spanned the acute and convalescent phases of COVID-19. The prospective study material was composed of cDNA or gDNA derived from T cells, B-cell-depleted T cells, or PBMCs. Deeply sampled blood TCRbeta repertoires from subjects exposed to, actively infected with, or recovered from COVID-19 were included in the dataset. The repertoires were released in a freely available public database intended as a resource for research on the immune response to SARS-CoV-2. The samples were drawn from two sources: the first 160 participants of the ongoing ImmuneRACE study, and 1,000 to 1,500 subjects contributed by 6 global collaborators. The sample metadata nearly always contained a de-identified subject ID, COVID-19 status, age in years and sex. HLA class I and class II types, where available, came from metadata supplied by the sample provider rather than from assay-based typing.

Turning to this clone: What this receptor recognizes is not known. Within one base of it there is no much larger clone, and no base qualities were kept.

Overall study outcomes, separate from this receptor: Clinical and demographic metadata were provided uncurated, with the amount varying by source and participant.

Whole blood was collected in K2EDTA tubes by collaborating institutions according to the institutions' own protocols. For TCRbeta analysis, collaborator samples were shipped as frozen whole blood, as isolated PBMCs, or as DNA extracted from either sample type. TCRbeta CDR3 regions were amplified from genomic DNA using the immunoSEQ Assay, a bias-controlled multiplex PCR. As for the authors' bioinformatics: The number of nucleated cells in each sample was estimated from the amplification of reference gene primers within the assay. To quantify the absolute abundance of each unique TCRbeta CDR3 rearrangement, sequence reads were collapsed and filtered. For each sample, productive Simpson clonality was calculated by taking the square root of Simpson's diversity index across productive rearrangements. TCRdb provides this immuneACCESS table in a form limited to in-frame rearrangements. Some clones are lacking; in checked studies, under half of them reflect an unresolved V gene, and why the rest are absent is not known. V, J and clone size are taken as reported in that table, and D and trimming were inferred from the DNA itself. In this sample the table shows fewer than 250,000 clones, under 90% of which occur a single time. Jointly, the top ten make up less than 7% of the sample.

Sequences were obtained from peripheral blood. This sequence originates from a man aged 60-69 years with acute or convalescent COVID-19.

CDR3 region: CASSFGGKGNTIYF. The DNA sequence is given as TGTGCCAGCAGCTTCGGAGGGAAGGGAAACACCATATATTTT. The chain was built from TRBV5-4 and TRBJ1-3, with the D gene too uncertain to name. Cut back by 2 bases and 4 bases, the V and J ends lie 10 bases apart. Taken from cysteine to phenylalanine, the CDR3 has 14 residues. Solely the CDR3 DNA is kept, with 42 bases framed from the first base. CDR1 and CDR2, per the germline V gene (reference sequence), are SGHNT and YYREEE. The full variable domain, completed from the reference TRBV5-4 and TRBJ1-3 proteins outside the CDR3, reads ETGVTQSPTHLIKTRGQQVTLRCSSQSGHNTVSWYQQALGQGPQFIFQYYREEENGRGNFPPRFSGLQFPNYSSELNVNALELDDSALYLCASSFGGKGNTIYFGEGSWLTVV.